This TCR beta chain was observed in a study of T cell responses to AZD1222 COVID-19 vaccine. Points from the study as a whole: Nearly half of spike-specific TCRs reportedly target variant regions that are unmutated in the B.1.351 and B.1.1.7 variants. Repertoires were obtained solely post-peak T cell response.

Repertoires were generated with immunoSEQ multiplex PCR, while TCRdb's copy carries only in-frame clones and drops some. In the table there are over 70,000 clones, around nine tenths of which are singletons. Germline V gene sequence: CDR1 LGHNA, CDR2 YSLEER. Trimming pared 0 bases from V and 5 bases from J, leaving 5 bases between. The CDR3 has 13 residues. Notes on this clone: The target antigen is unknown.

This sequence joins TRBV4-3 and TRBJ1-5, with no clear D. The sequence came from an adult who received the AZD1222 COVID-19 vaccine. The source material was peripheral blood, sampled 28 days after the second AZD1222 dose. DNA for the CDR3: TGCGCCAGCAGCCAAGATACAGATCAGCCCCAGCATTTT. Translating it yields CASSQDTDQPQHF.